The T cell receptor (beta chain) described here comes from a study of radiotherapy plus CTLA-4 blockade in lung cancer. Study-wide findings and caveats: How blood T cell clones changed early, along with interferon-beta, reportedly forecast response best. Subsequent to radiotherapy plus ipilimumab, tumor-derived TCR clones underwent expansion in blood.

The ends lost 0 bases at V and 2 bases at J; junction bases unmatched: 5. This CDR3 has 17 amino acids. Germline CDR1 reads SGHNT; CDR2 reads YYREEE (reference sequence). The method was immunoSEQ multiplex PCR; TCRdb's version includes in-frame clones alone and lacks a portion of them. The sample carries about 88,000 clones, about two thirds recorded once. With respect to this clone: What it binds is not known.

The specimen comprised peripheral blood, sampled from a patient treated with radiotherapy plus ipilimumab. The rearrangement joins TRBV5-4 to TRBJ2-7; 13 bases line up with TRBD2. This receptor was identified in a human donor with non-small cell lung cancer that progressed on radiotherapy plus ipilimumab. CDR3 residues: CASSLGLAGGRPYEQYF. The CDR3 nucleotides read TGTGCCAGCAGCTTGGGACTAGCGGGGGGCCGTCCCTACGAGCAGTACTTC.